Listed below are T cell receptor beta chains from one sample, sequenced in a study of CD8+ T cells in alopecia areata. Clones were read by immunoSEQ multiplex PCR, and TCRdb kept only the in-frame ones, dropping some. The repertoire holds about 140,000 clones, with more than 55% as singletons. The specimen sequenced was CD8+ T cells sorted from blood. The receptors were sampled from a human donor in good health. Both conserved end residues are part of each CDR3.

v_gene | CDR3aa
TRBV5-1 | CASTTVPSSYEQYF
TRBV6-5 | CASSYGLRETQYF
TRBV7-9 | CASSLRESGSNEQFF
TRBV7-9 | CASSLISGDEQFF
TRBV29-1 | CSVEDPGNYGYTF
TRBV2 | CASSSRTLHEQFF
TRBV9 | CASSVEHQVKRERNTQYF
TRBV29-1 | CSVDEGGIHGYTF
TRBV29-1 | CSVAQETQYF
TRBV6-1 | CASGGREENTEAFF
TRBV2 | CASSEGLVWEQFF
TRBV9 | CASSAASPDTQYF
TRBV4-1 | CASSQRFGASRAVGQFF
TRBV7-6 | CASSLGTDSNQPQHF
TRBV20-1 | CSGPQGDTQYF
TRBV6-4 | CASSDSEGPYNEQFF
TRBV27 | CASSLSVAGELFF
TRBV29-1 | CSVEGTGEAYEQYF
TRBV4-1 | CASSRGQGNGEQYF
TRBV29-1 | CSAMIFGTGRTEAFF
TRBV27 | CASSLGGAEKFF
TRBV15 | CATSGDLTGRAGGEQFF
TRBV29-1 | CSAAGATEAFF
TRBV7-9 | CASSFPGSNEQYF
TRBV4-1 | CASSPTSGRLDTQYF
TRBV15 | CATSRDLGGGYTF
TRBV5-1 | CASSLTGSYEQYF
TRBV29-1 | CSVEDRASYEQYF
TRBV29-1 | CSVGRDTGELFF
TRBV28 | CASSYSWETQYF
TRBV7-9 | CASSQTGSLANEQFF
TRBV5-4 | CASSLRGGLNNEQYF
TRBV15 | CATSRDDSQAGELFF
TRBV7-9 | CASSLVPAAQETQYF
TRBV13 | CASSLGAGGTEAFF
TRBV29-1 | CSGSMHLYNEQFF
TRBV2 | CASANLEQETQYF
TRBV7-9 | CASSSTSVQETQYF
TRBV4-2 | CASSQEGFRTDTQYF
TRBV28 | CASRQTSNEQFF
TRBV2 | CASRTGREETQYF
TRBV4-1 | CASSQGAYEQYF
TRBV7-2 | CASSLEFAMGDTQYF
TRBV4-1 | CASSQVSASSYEQYF
TRBV29-1 | CSVQTGPDTQYF
TRBV29-1 | CSVTGRSYEQYF
TRBV4-1 | CASSTGLAGVTDTQYF
TRBV13 | CASTIREGEAFF
TRBV20-1 | CSGTQGPAQYF
TRBV29-1 | CSVHSGVKGEQYF
TRBV29-1 | CSVVVYEQYF
TRBV2 | CASSEARGNEQFF
TRBV28 | CASRQLTGGPRNEQFF
TRBV7-9 | CASSLDLHPEAFF
TRBV4-1 | CASSQTDTGELFF
TRBV13 | CASSLGQAAGELFF
TRBV27 | CASSFPGTGTDTQYF
TRBV29-1 | CSVRLGDLNYGYTF
TRBV2 | CASSETAGGYEQYF
TRBV29-1 | CSVLDRPDTQYF